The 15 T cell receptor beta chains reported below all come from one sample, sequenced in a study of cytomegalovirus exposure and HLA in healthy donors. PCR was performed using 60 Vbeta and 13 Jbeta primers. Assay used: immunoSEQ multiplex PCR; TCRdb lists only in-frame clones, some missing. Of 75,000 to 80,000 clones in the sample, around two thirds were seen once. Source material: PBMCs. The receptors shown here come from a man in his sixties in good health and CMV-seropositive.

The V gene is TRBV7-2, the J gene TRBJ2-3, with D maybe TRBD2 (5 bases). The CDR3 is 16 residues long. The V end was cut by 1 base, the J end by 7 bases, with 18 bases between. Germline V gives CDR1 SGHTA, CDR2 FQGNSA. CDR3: CASSLEVGVLGYTQYF. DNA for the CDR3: TGTGCCAGCAGCTTAGAAGTCGGGGTCCTCGGGTATACGCAGTATTTT.

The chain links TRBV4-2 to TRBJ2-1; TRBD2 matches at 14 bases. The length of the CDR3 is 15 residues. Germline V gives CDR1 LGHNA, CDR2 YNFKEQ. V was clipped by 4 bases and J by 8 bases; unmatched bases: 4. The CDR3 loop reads CASSLTSGRADEQFF. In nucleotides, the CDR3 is TGTGCCAGCAGCCTGACTAGCGGGAGGGCGGATGAGCAGTTCTTC.

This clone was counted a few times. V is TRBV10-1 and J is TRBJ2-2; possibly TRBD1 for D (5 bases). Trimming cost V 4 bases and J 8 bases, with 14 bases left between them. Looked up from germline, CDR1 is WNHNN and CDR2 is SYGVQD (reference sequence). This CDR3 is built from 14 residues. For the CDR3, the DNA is TGCGCCAGCAGTGGGGCCGCAGCAGGGGGGGAGCTGTTTTTT. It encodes CASSGAAAGGELFF.

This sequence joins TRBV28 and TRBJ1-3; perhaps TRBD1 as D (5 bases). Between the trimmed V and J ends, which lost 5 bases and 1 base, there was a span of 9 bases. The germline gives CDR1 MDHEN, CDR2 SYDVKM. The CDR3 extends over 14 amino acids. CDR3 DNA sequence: TGTGCCAGCAGTACCCCAGGGTCTGGAAACACCATATATTTT. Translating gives CASSTPGSGNTIYF.

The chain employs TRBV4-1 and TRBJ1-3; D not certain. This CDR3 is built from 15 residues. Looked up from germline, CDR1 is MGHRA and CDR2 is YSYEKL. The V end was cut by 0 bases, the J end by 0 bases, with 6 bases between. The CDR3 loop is CASSQDGSSGNTIYF. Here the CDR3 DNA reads TGCGCCAGCAGCCAAGACGGTAGCTCTGGAAACACCATATATTTT.

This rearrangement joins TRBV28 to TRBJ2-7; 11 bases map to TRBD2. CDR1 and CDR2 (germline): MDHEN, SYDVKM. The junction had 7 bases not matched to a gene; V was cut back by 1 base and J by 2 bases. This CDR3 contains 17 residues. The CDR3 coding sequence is TGTGCCAGCAGTTTATTTCCCACTAGCGGGAGCGCCTACGAGCAGTACTTC. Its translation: CASSLFPTSGSAYEQYF.

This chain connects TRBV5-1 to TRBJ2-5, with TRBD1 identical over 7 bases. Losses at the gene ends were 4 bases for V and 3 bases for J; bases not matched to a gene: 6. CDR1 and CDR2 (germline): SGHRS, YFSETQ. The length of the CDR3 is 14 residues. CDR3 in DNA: TGCGCCAGCAGCCACGGACAGGAGGAAGAGACCCAGTACTTC. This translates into CASSHGQEEETQYF.

This chain's CDR3 is CASSFFRVRGLAGDEQFF. The CDR3 region has the DNA TGTGCCAGCAGTTTTTTTCGTGTCCGGGGACTAGCGGGAGATGAGCAGTTCTTC. The chain employs TRBV27 and TRBJ2-1; 14 positions agree with TRBD2. Trimming cost V 3 bases and J 8 bases; bases outside gene matches: 12. The CDR3 sequence is 18 residues long. From germline, CDR1 is MNHEY and CDR2 SMNVEV (reference sequence).

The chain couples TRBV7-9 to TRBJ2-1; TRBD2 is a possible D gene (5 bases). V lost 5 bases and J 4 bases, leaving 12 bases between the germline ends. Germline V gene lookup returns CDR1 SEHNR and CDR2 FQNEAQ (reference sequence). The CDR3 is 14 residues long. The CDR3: CASSLEGVYNEQFF. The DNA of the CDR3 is TGTGCCAGCAGCCTTGAGGGAGTTTACAATGAGCAGTTCTTC.

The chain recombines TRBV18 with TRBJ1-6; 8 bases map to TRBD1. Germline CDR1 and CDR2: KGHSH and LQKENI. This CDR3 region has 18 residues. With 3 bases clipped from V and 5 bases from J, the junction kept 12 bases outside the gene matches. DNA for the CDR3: TGTGCCAGCTCACCTTTTCCTCCAGGGGGCGCGGATAATTCACCCCTCCACTTT. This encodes CASSPFPPGGADNSPLHF.

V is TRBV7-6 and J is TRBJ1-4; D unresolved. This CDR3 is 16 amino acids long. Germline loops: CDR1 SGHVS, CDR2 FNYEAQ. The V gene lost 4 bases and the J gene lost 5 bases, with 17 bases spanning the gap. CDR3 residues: CASSSLAGKGNEKLFF. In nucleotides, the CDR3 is TGTGCCAGCAGCTCGTTGGCGGGGAAGGGAAATGAAAAACTGTTTTTT.

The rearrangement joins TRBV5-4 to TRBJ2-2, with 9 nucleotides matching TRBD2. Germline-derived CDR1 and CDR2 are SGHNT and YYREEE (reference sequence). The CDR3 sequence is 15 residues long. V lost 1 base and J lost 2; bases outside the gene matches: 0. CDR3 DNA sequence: TGTGCCAGCAGCTTGCTAGCGGGAAACACCGGGGAGCTGTTTTTT. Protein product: CASSLLAGNTGELFF.

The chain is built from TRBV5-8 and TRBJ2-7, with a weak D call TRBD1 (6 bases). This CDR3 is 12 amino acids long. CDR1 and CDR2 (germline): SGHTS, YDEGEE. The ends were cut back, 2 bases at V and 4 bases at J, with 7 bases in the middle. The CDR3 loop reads CASSFTGYEQYF. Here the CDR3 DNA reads TGTGCCAGCAGCTTCACAGGGTACGAGCAGTACTTC.

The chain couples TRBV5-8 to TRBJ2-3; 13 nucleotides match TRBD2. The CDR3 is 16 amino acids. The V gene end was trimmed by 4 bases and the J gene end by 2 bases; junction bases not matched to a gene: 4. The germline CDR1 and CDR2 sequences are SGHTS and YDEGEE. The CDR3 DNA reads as TGTGCCAGCAGCCGGGGACTAGCGGGGCCCACAGATACGCAGTATTTT. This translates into CASSRGLAGPTDTQYF.

CDR3: CASSQQKQRVQETQYF. In DNA form, the CDR3 reads TGCGCCAGCAGTCAACAGAAACAGAGGGTCCAAGAGACCCAGTACTTC. V gene TRBV23-1 combines with J gene TRBJ2-5; maybe TRBD2 (5 bases). TRBV23-1 is designated an ORF whose function remains uncertain. The CDR3 contains 16 residues. V gave up 2 bases and J gave up 1 base, with 14 bases separating them.